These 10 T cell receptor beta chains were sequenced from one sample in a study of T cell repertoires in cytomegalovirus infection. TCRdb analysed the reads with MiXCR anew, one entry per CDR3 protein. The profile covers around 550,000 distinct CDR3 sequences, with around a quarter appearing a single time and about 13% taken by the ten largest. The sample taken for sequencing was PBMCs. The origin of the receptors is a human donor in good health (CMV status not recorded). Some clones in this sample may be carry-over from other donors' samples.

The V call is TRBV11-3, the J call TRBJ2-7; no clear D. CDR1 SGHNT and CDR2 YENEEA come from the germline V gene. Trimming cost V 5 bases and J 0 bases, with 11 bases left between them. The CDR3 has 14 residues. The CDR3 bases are TGTGCCAGCAGCCCAGTCATCGGCTCCTACGAGCAGTACGTC. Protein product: CASSPVIGSYEQYV.

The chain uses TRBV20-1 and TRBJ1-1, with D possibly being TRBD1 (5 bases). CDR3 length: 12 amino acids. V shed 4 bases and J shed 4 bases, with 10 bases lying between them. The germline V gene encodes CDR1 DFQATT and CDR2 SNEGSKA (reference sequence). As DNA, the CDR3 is TGCAGTGCTATCTCCGGGGGCACTGAAGCTTTCTTT. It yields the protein CSAISGGTEAFF.

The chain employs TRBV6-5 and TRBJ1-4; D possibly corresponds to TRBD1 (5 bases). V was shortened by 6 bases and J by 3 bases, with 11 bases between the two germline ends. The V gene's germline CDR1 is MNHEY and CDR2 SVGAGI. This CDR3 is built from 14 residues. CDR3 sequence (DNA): TGTGCCAGCAGGAACGAGGGGCCTAATGAAAAACTGTTTTTT. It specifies CASRNEGPNEKLFF.

The DNA of the CDR3 is TGCAGCGTTGTATGGACGGCGGGGGCCAACGTCCTGACTTTC. This codes for CSVVWTAGANVLTF. The chain links TRBV29-1 to TRBJ2-6; D is undetermined. With 4 bases removed from V and 4 bases from J, the gap between germline ends came to 11 bases. CDR1 and CDR2 from the germline V gene are SQVTM and ANQGSEA. This CDR3 has 14 amino acids.

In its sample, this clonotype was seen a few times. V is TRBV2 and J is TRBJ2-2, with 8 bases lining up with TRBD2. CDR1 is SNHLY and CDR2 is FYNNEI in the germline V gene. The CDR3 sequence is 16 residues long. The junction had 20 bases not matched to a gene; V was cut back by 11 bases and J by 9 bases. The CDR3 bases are TGTGCCGTCGGAACTGAGCGGGAGAGGCGTGGGTGGGAGCTGTTTTTT. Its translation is CAVGTERERRGWELFF.

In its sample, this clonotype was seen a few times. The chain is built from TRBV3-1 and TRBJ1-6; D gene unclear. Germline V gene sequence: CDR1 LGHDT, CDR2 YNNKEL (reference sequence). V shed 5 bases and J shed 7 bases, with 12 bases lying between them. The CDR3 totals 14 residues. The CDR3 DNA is TGTGCCAGCAGCGACCCCGGGATAAATTCACCCCTCCACTTT. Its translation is CASSDPGINSPLHF.

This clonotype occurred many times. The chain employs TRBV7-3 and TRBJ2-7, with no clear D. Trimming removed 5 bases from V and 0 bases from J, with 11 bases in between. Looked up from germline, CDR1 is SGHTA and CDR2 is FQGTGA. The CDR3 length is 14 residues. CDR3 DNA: TGTGCCAGCAGCCCGGAATGGAGCTCCTACGAGCAGTACTTC. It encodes CASSPEWSSYEQYF.

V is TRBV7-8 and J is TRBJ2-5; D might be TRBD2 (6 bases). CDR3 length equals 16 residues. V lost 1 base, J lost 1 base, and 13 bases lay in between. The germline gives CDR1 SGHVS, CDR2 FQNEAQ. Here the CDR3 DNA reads TGTGCCAGCAGCTTAGTTGTTGGGACTTTCCAAGAGACCCAGTACTTC. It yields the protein CASSLVVGTFQETQYF.

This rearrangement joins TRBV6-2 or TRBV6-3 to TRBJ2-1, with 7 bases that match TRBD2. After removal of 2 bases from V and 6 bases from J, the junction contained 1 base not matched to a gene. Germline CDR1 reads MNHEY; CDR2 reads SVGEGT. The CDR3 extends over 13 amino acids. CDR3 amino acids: CASSYIAGNEQFF. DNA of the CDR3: TGTGCCAGCAGTTACATAGCGGGCAATGAGCAGTTCTTC.

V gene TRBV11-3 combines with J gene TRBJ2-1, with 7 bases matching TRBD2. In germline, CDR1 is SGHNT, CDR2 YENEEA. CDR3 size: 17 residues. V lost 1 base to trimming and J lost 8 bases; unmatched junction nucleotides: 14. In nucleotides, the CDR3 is TGTGCCAGCAGCTTAGTCCTAGGGGTAGCGGGTTTTGATGAGCAGTTCTTC. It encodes CASSLVLGVAGFDEQFF.